This T cell receptor beta chain was identified in a study of cytomegalovirus exposure and HLA in healthy donors. CDR1 and CDR2 (germline): SEHNR, FQNEAQ (reference sequence). This CDR3 has 14 residues. Trimming pared 1 base from V and 6 bases from J, leaving 12 bases between. PCR involved 60 Vbeta and 13 Jbeta primers. Data came from immunoSEQ multiplex PCR; TCRdb stores just in-frame clones and leaves some out. Of under 150,000 clones listed, 65% to 80% were seen once; the top ten hold 0.95% to 1.1%. Sequencing was done on a sample of PBMCs. The clonotype originates from a human donor in good health. V gene TRBV7-9 combines with J gene TRBJ1-1, with a tentative D call TRBD1 (6 bases). This CDR3 is CASSLENRVAEAFF. The CDR3, as DNA: TGTGCCAGCAGCTTAGAGAACAGGGTTGCTGAAGCTTTCTTT.